This T cell receptor (beta chain) comes out of a study of technical replicates of blood from a handful of donors (dated by TCRdb to about 2017). As for this clone: What this receptor recognizes is not known. Base qualities are not provided; no much larger clone lies one nucleotide away.

Libraries came from the immunoSEQ multiplex PCR assay. This is the immuneACCESS table as TCRdb keeps it, with only in-frame sequences that have V and J called. A part of the clones is gone; compared with another copy, unresolved V genes explain less than half, and the rest is unexplained. In this sample the table shows about 62,000 clones, roughly 86% of which occur a single time. The top ten hold about 5.2% of the sample. From V the trimming removes 3 bases and from J it removes 0 bases, while the gene matches leave 5 bases of the junction unaccounted for. The germline V gene (reference sequence) specifies LNHNV as CDR1 and YYDKDF as CDR2. The CDR3 has 15 amino acids, counting the end cysteine and phenylalanine. Only the CDR3 region is kept as DNA, spanning 45 bases read in frame from base 1.

This receptor was identified in a human donor in good health. Some clones in this sample may be carry-over from other donors' samples. The sequenced sample consisted of PBMCs. This receptor chain uses TRBV15 and TRBJ2-7; 7 nucleotides in the junction match TRBD2. The nucleotide sequence reads TGTGCCACCAGCAGGCTTAGCGGGTCCTCCTACGAGCAGTACTTC. Translated, this gives CATSRLSGSSYEQYF.